The TCR beta chain under discussion was sequenced for a study of molecular identifiers for immune sequencing clone quantification. Turning to this clonotype: What it binds is not known. A much larger clone differs by one base, so this may be a read error. A read error is likely, as this CDR3 ends without the conserved phenylalanine or tryptophan.

MiXCR, applied by TCRdb to the PCR reads, yields one record per CDR3 protein. Of about 300,000 distinct CDR3 sequences in the sample, over 20% are singletons; the top ten hold about 0.79%. Sorted naive CD8 T cells were those defined as CD8+CD4-CCR7+CD45RA+. Broader study findings: In naive cells, clones above 20 RNA copies held under 1% of molecules, whereas in effector cells they held over 97%.

The germline V and J ends were trimmed by 4 bases and 6 bases, with 8 bases remaining between them. This CDR3 region has 11 residues. The germline gives CDR1 DFQATT, CDR2 SNEGSKA (reference sequence). The V gene is TRBV20-1, the J gene TRBJ2-3, with no clear D. Input material: naive CD8+ T cells from blood, with Jurkat cell RNA spiked in. Subset reported: FACS-sorted CD8+CD4-CCR7+CD45RA+ naive T cells. This TCR derives from a human donor in good health. Some libraries in this study had Jurkat cell RNA spiked in. Written as DNA, the CDR3 is TGCAGTGCTATATGGTTTGATACGCAGTATTCT. This gives the protein CSAIWFDTQYS.